The 31 T cell receptor beta chains reported below all come from one sample, sequenced in a study of blood T cell repertoires in COVID-19. The protocol was immunoSEQ multiplex PCR, while the TCRdb copy is restricted to in-frame clones and leaves out a portion. The top ten clones hold about 4.5% of a sample with some 290,000 clones, less than 85% of them seen once. The specimen was peripheral blood. The receptors shown here come from a man in his sixties who had recovered from COVID-19.

The V call is TRBV7-9, the J call TRBJ1-3; TRBD1 matches 8 bases. Germline loops: CDR1 SEHNR, CDR2 FQNEAQ (reference sequence). This CDR3 is built from 17 residues. V lost 5 bases and J lost 4; bases outside the gene matches: 13. The CDR3 nucleotides read TGTGCCAGCAGCGCGACAGGGGTAACCCTTCTGGGAAACACCATATATTTT. Its protein product is CASSATGVTLLGNTIYF. Based on the CDR3 plus reference TRBV7-9 and TRBJ1-3, the full variable domain is DTGVSQNPRHKITKRGQNVTFRCDPISEHNRLYWYRQTLGQGPEFLTYFQNEAQLEKSRLLSDRFSAERPKGSFSTLEIQRTEQGDSAMYLCASSATGVTLLGNTIYFGEGSWLTVV.

This clone came up many times. V and J are TRBV19 and TRBJ1-5; 7 bases match TRBD1. The V segment lost 6 bases and the J segment 3 bases; nucleotides outside the gene matches: 8. The length of the CDR3 is 15 residues. CDR1 LNHDA and CDR2 SQIVND come from the germline V gene (reference sequence). Written as DNA, the CDR3 is TGTGCCAGTAGACGGACAGGTTCCACCAATCAGCCCCAGCATTTT. It translates to CASRRTGSTNQPQHF.

This clone was recorded once. The CDR3 reads CASSQATGTPYEQYF. The CDR3 DNA reads TGCGCCAGCAGCCAAGCGACCGGGACACCCTACGAGCAGTACTTC. This chain links TRBV4-1 with TRBJ2-7, with TRBD1 as a possible D gene (6 bases). The CDR3 contains 15 residues. CDR1 is MGHRA, CDR2 YSYEKL, per germline. Trimming took 1 base from V and 2 from J, leaving 12 bases between them.

The chain links TRBV6-5 to TRBJ1-4, with TRBD1 as a possible D gene (5 bases). This CDR3 spans 14 amino acids. Trimming shortened V by 8 bases and J by 8 bases, and 18 bases separated the two germline ends. Germline CDR1 reads MNHEY; CDR2 reads SVGAGI. The CDR3 DNA follows: TGTGCCAGCTTTTCTTGGGGGGGGAACGAAAAACTGTTTTTT. This codes for CASFSWGGNEKLFF.

The chain uses TRBV29-1 and TRBJ2-2; no definite D call. Germline CDR1 is SQVTM and CDR2 is ANQGSEA. The CDR3 length is 13 residues. The V gene lost 6 bases and the J gene lost 1 base, with 9 bases spanning the gap. CDR3 nucleotide sequence: TGCAGCGTGGCCCGACAGAACACCGGGGAGCTGTTTTTT. Its translation: CSVARQNTGELFF.

V usage is TRBV11-3 and J usage is TRBJ2-3; 12 positions agree with TRBD2. The CDR3 contains 18 residues. From germline, CDR1 is SGHNT and CDR2 YENEEA. V lost 5 bases to trimming and J lost 0 bases; unmatched junction nucleotides: 9. The CDR3: CASSKGTSGHTSTDTQYF. For the CDR3, the DNA is TGTGCCAGCAGCAAAGGGACTAGCGGGCACACTAGCACAGATACGCAGTATTTT.

DNA of the CDR3: TGTGCCAGCACCCCCCCCCGCCCGGATGGCTACACCTTC. Protein product: CASTPPRPDGYTF. The rearrangement uses TRBV6-5 and TRBJ1-2; D is uncertain. Germline lookup yields CDR1 MNHEY and CDR2 SVGAGI. This CDR3 is built from 13 residues. Trimming stripped 7 bases from V and 6 bases from J, with 15 bases between.

The chain joins TRBV9 to TRBJ2-1; D gene uncertain. V lost 0 bases and J lost 8, with 18 bases in between. The CDR3 spans 16 residues. Per germline, CDR1 SGDLS and CDR2 YYNGEE. The CDR3 DNA is TGTGCCAGCAGCGTAGCTAGGCCAGCTTCTCCCGATGAGCAGTTCTTC. It encodes CASSVARPASPDEQFF.

V gene TRBV7-2 combines with J gene TRBJ2-1; TRBD1 is a possible D gene (6 bases). Germline V lookup: CDR1 SGHTA, CDR2 FQGNSA. The length of the CDR3 is 13 residues. V gave up 5 bases and J gave up 6 bases, with 11 bases separating them. CDR3 sequence (DNA): TGTGCCAGCAGCAAAACAGGGTTCAATGAGCAGTTCTTC. Translated, it gives CASSKTGFNEQFF.

The chain recombines TRBV6-5 with TRBJ2-2; 13 bases match TRBD2. Germline CDR1 and CDR2: MNHEY and SVGAGI. The CDR3 is made up of 15 amino acids. J lost 7 bases, V lost 6 bases, and 5 bases had no gene match. CDR3 region: CASRPGLAGVGELFF. The CDR3 nucleotides read TGTGCCAGCAGACCTGGACTAGCGGGGGTCGGGGAGCTGTTTTTT.

The chain links TRBV25-1 to TRBJ2-7, with TRBD2 matching over 10 bases. Germline loops: CDR1 MGHDK, CDR2 SYGVNS. The ends lost 4 bases at V and 8 bases at J; junction bases unmatched: 5. This CDR3 is built from 13 residues. CDR3 loop: CASSGLAGAQQYF. Written as DNA, the CDR3 is TGTGCCAGCAGTGGGCTAGCGGGAGCTCAGCAGTACTTC.

The chain couples TRBV4-1 to TRBJ1-5; D not certain. V was shortened by 1 base and J by 8 bases, with 21 bases between the two germline ends. The germline V gene encodes CDR1 MGHRA and CDR2 YSYEKL. This CDR3 has 17 residues. CDR3 residues: CASSQVLGGQTGEPQHF. CDR3 bases: TGCGCCAGCAGCCAAGTCCTTGGAGGGCAGACCGGGGAGCCCCAGCATTTT.

The chain joins TRBV30 to TRBJ1-4, with 7 bases that match TRBD1. V lost 4 bases, J lost 5 bases, and 13 bases stayed unmatched. The germline V gene has CDR1 GTSNPN and CDR2 SVGIG (reference sequence). This CDR3 comprises 16 residues. This chain's CDR3 is CAWNRGETGLNEKLFF. CDR3 in DNA: TGTGCCTGGAATAGGGGAGAGACAGGGTTAAATGAAAAACTGTTTTTT.

The chain employs TRBV7-9 and TRBJ2-3; 13 positions match TRBD2. Germline V lookup: CDR1 SEHNR, CDR2 FQNEAQ (reference sequence). V trimming: 4 bases; J trimming: 4 bases; junction bases outside the gene matches: 2. The CDR3 spans 15 residues. The CDR3: CASSSTSGGPDTQYF. CDR3 DNA: TGTGCCAGCAGCTCGACTAGCGGGGGGCCAGATACGCAGTATTTT.

This clone appeared a few times. V gene TRBV18 combines with J gene TRBJ2-7; 8 bases fit TRBD1. The CDR3 length is 13 residues. Trimming removed 2 bases from V and 7 bases from J; junction bases left unmatched: 4. Germline V gene lookup returns CDR1 KGHSH and CDR2 LQKENI. CDR3 coding DNA: TGTGCCAGCTCACCATTGACAGGGGAAGAGCAGTACTTC. It is translated as CASSPLTGEEQYF.

This clone was counted a few times. The chain has TRBV19 and TRBJ1-5; D unresolved. V was clipped by 7 bases and J by 7 bases, with 11 bases between them. Looked up from germline, CDR1 is LNHDA and CDR2 is SQIVND (reference sequence). The CDR3 contains 12 residues. CDR3 in amino acids: CASIGRGQPQHF. Written as DNA, the CDR3 is TGTGCCAGTATCGGACGAGGGCAGCCCCAGCATTTT.

V is TRBV18 and J is TRBJ2-2; 9 nucleotides agree with TRBD1. From germline, CDR1 is KGHSH and CDR2 LQKENI. The CDR3 runs 16 residues. Losses at the gene ends were 1 base for V and 5 bases for J; bases not matched to a gene: 5. DNA for the CDR3: TGTGCCAGCTCACCACGGACAGGGGAATTTACCGGGGAGCTGTTTTTT. This translates into CASSPRTGEFTGELFF.

This chain uses TRBV9 with TRBJ2-5, with a tentative D call TRBD2 (7 bases). CDR3 length equals 14 residues. V lost 2 bases and J lost 5, with 13 bases in between. Germline CDR1 is SGDLS and CDR2 is YYNGEE. CDR3 sequence reads: CASSVGGPAETQYF. Here the CDR3 DNA reads TGTGCCAGCAGCGTGGGGGGGCCGGCGGAGACCCAGTACTTC.

The V gene is TRBV27, the J gene TRBJ1-1; D possibly corresponds to TRBD1 (5 bases). This CDR3 comprises 14 residues. Germline CDR1 and CDR2: MNHEY and SMNVEV (reference sequence). V shed 2 bases and J shed 2 bases, with 9 bases lying between them. CDR3 sequence reads: CASSLRGPNTEAFF. In DNA form, the CDR3 reads TGTGCCAGCAGTTTAAGGGGTCCCAACACTGAAGCTTTCTTT.

The chain carries TRBV3-1 (or the pseudogene TRBV3-2) and TRBJ1-2; tentatively, D is TRBD1 (6 bases). V gave up 1 base and J gave up 7 bases, with 16 bases separating them. Per germline, CDR1 LGHDT and CDR2 YNNKEL (reference sequence). The CDR3 totals 15 residues. The CDR3 spells CASSQATGRKGGYTF. For the CDR3, the DNA is TGTGCCAGCAGCCAAGCTACAGGGAGAAAAGGTGGCTACACCTTC.

This chain uses TRBV27 with TRBJ2-7; 8 nucleotides line up with TRBD1. The CDR3 spans 13 residues. Germline V gene lookup returns CDR1 MNHEY and CDR2 SMNVEV (reference sequence). With 8 bases clipped from V and 6 bases from J, the junction kept 9 bases outside the gene matches. DNA of the CDR3: TGTGCCAGCGGCCGGACAGGGCAGGGCGAGCAGTACTTC. It translates to CASGRTGQGEQYF.

This clone was counted a few times. The chain joins TRBV5-1 to TRBJ1-2; D not resolved. Germline lookup yields CDR1 SGHRS and CDR2 YFSETQ. This CDR3 is 12 amino acids long. Trimming left V 5 bases short and J 7 bases short, with 12 bases between. CDR3 amino acids: CASSSPPGGYTF. DNA for the CDR3: TGCGCCAGCAGTTCCCCCCCGGGTGGCTACACCTTC.

The chain joins TRBV9 to TRBJ2-7, with 8 bases aligning to TRBD2. The ends lost 1 base at V and 5 bases at J; junction bases unmatched: 8. CDR3 length: 15 residues. Germline V gene sequence: CDR1 SGDLS, CDR2 YYNGEE. The CDR3 nucleotides read TGTGCCAGCAGCGTACGGGGGGGTGATAGCCACGAGCAGTACTTC. Amino acid sequence: CASSVRGGDSHEQYF.

The rearrangement joins TRBV6-5 to TRBJ2-7; the match to TRBD2 covers 11 bases. Germline CDR1 and CDR2: MNHEY and SVGAGI. CDR3 size: 14 residues. The ends lost 10 bases at V and 7 bases at J; junction bases unmatched: 12. DNA for the CDR3: TGTGCCACCTCGGGACTAGCGGCCCGTGGGGAGCAGTACTTC. It is translated as CATSGLAARGEQYF.

CDR3 in DNA: TGTGCCATCAGTGAGTCGACAGCCACAATTTCCTACAATGAGCAGTTCTTC. Translated: CAISESTATISYNEQFF. This chain connects TRBV10-3 to TRBJ2-1; D is perhaps TRBD1 (5 bases). With 0 bases removed from V and 1 base from J, the gap between germline ends came to 13 bases. Germline loops: CDR1 ENHRY, CDR2 SYGVKD. The CDR3 has 17 residues.

This clone was seen a handful of times. The chain has TRBV5-4 and TRBJ2-1; 15 bases fit TRBD2. Trimming removed 3 bases from V and 9 bases from J; junction bases left unmatched: 10. The germline V gene has CDR1 SGHNT and CDR2 YYREEE (reference sequence). The length of the CDR3 is 17 residues. CDR3 coding DNA: TGTGCCAGCAGCTCGGGACTAGCGGGAGGCCGGGCCCCTGAGCAGTTCTTC. Translated: CASSSGLAGGRAPEQFF.

V gene TRBV10-3 combines with J gene TRBJ1-1, with D unresolved. This CDR3 spans 12 amino acids. Germline lookup yields CDR1 ENHRY and CDR2 SYGVKD. V was clipped by 1 base and J by 8 bases, with 8 bases between them. In nucleotides, the CDR3 is TGTGCCATCAGTGAGTTCGGTCCGGAAGCTTTCTTT. It is translated as CAISEFGPEAFF.

The CDR3 region has the DNA TGTGCCAGCAGTTCGTCGCGGGGATCCTACAATGAGCAGTTCTTC. It encodes CASSSSRGSYNEQFF. The genes are TRBV27 and TRBJ2-1; D is possibly TRBD2 (6 bases). Germline V lookup: CDR1 MNHEY, CDR2 SMNVEV (reference sequence). Trimming shortened V by 4 bases and J by 1 base, and 11 bases separated the two germline ends. The CDR3 is made up of 15 amino acids.

The rearrangement joins TRBV19 to TRBJ1-3, with 9 bases fitting TRBD1. Trimming at V came to 4 bases and at J to 2 bases, leaving 3 bases not matched to a gene. The germline gives CDR1 LNHDA, CDR2 SQIVND (reference sequence). The CDR3 contains 15 residues. In DNA, the CDR3 is TGTGCCAGTAGTACGGACAGGGGCCCTGGAAACACCATATATTTT. This encodes CASSTDRGPGNTIYF.

The chain couples TRBV7-9 to TRBJ2-3; no clear D gene. There are 14 residues in the CDR3. Deletions cut 5 bases from V and 1 base from J, with 10 bases between. CDR1 is SEHNR, CDR2 FQNEAQ, per germline (reference sequence). CDR3: CASSPTAGTDTQYF. In DNA form, the CDR3 reads TGTGCCAGCAGCCCAACAGCCGGCACAGATACGCAGTATTTT. Full variable domain (missing parts from reference TRBV7-9 and TRBJ2-3): DTGVSQNPRHKITKRGQNVTFRCDPISEHNRLYWYRQTLGQGPEFLTYFQNEAQLEKSRLLSDRFSAERPKGSFSTLEIQRTEQGDSAMYLCASSPTAGTDTQYFGPGTRLTVL.

Only a few counts were recorded for this clone. Here the CDR3 DNA reads TGTGCCAGTAGTATAGTAGAGGGGCCCCAGCATTTT. As protein: CASSIVEGPQHF. This chain uses TRBV19 with TRBJ1-5; D is unresolved. This CDR3 is built from 12 residues. Germline loops: CDR1 LNHDA, CDR2 SQIVND (reference sequence). V shed 1 base and J shed 9 bases, with 7 bases lying between them.